This T cell receptor beta chain stems from a study of blood T cell repertoires in COVID-19. At the level of the study: Researchers got acute and convalescent COVID-19 samples from the United States, Italy and Spain.

V was clipped by 4 bases and J by 0 bases, with 14 bases between them. The CDR3 is made up of 16 amino acids. The germline V gene has CDR1 MNHNS and CDR2 SASEGT. Enrolled during active infection, Seattle patients were then followed longitudinally. Original handling: Using reference gene primer amplification, nucleated cell counts were estimated. The protocol was immunoSEQ multiplex PCR, while the TCRdb copy is restricted to in-frame clones and leaves out a portion. That table furnishes V, J and clone size, whereas the DNA furnished D and trimming. The sample consists of roughly 100,000 clones, around 91% of them appearing once.

The TCR comes from a man younger than 30 with COVID-19, enrolled during active disease. Sequencing used peripheral blood. This chain links TRBV6-1 with TRBJ2-3, with D possibly being TRBD2 (5 bases). Written as DNA, the CDR3 is TGTGCCAGCAGTGCACCACTAGGATCTAGCACAGATACGCAGTATTTT. This encodes CASSAPLGSSTDTQYF.